The entry below gives a single T cell receptor (beta chain) sequence along with its context. Its cognate antigen is unknown. The CDR3 is cut off 3 residues early in the read; its end comes from the germline J gene. The data stem from a study of Tregs in tolerant kidney transplant recipients. CD4+CD25+CD127- Tregs, CD4+CD25- non-Tregs, CD4 and CD8 cells were sorted. Some clones are missing from TCRdb's copy, which holds only in-frame ones; the method was immunoSEQ multiplex PCR. In total, the table holds approximately 49,000 clones. V was pared by 3 bases and J by 5 bases, with 5 bases of the junction left unmatched. This CDR3 is 14 amino acids long. Germline-derived CDR1 and CDR2 are SGHAT and FQNNGV. The study's findings and limits: Expanding Tregs on activated donor B cells appeared to best identify donor-specific TCRbeta clones. Validation in larger populations is needed because few patients were studied. This study did not directly address biological reproducibility.

The chain joins TRBV11-2 to TRBJ2-3; 7 bases map to TRBD1. The receptor was isolated from a human donor who received a combined kidney and bone marrow transplant. Sequencing used CD4+ T cells from blood, obtained before the transplant. The CDR3 region is CASSLDRSRDTQYF. The CDR3 bases that were read are TGTGCCAGCAGCTTGGACAGGTCGAGAGATACG.